This section outlines one T cell receptor (beta chain) sequence together with its context. Its specific antigen is unknown. Per-base qualities were not stored, and no clone one base away is much larger. Peripheral blood CD8+ and CD4+ T cells from healthy donors, Susac syndrome patients and multiple sclerosis patients were profiled by high-throughput TCR beta sequencing. Multiple sclerosis controls were treatment-naive patients with stable or active relapsing-remitting disease fulfilling revised McDonald criteria. Bulk CD8+ and CD4+ T cells were purified by magnetic negative isolation, whereas CD8+ TEMRA cells were enriched by FACS. Blood was collected in EDTA tubes and processed within 24 hours, with PBMCs isolated through density gradient centrifugation. PBMCs intended for TCR sequencing were cryopreserved in liquid nitrogen and thawed later in a water bath at 37 degrees C. The sorted or isolated CD4+, CD8+ and CD8+ TEMRA cells had a purity of 90% or higher.

The data originate from a study of CD8 T cells in Susac syndrome (dated by TCRdb to about 2019). With regard to the full study: Whether CD8+ T cell activation and differentiation in Susac syndrome was antigen driven was tested using repertoire sequencing. Clonality of the CD8+ T cell repertoire was compared between about a dozen healthy donors, about 14 Susac syndrome patients and fewer than 16 multiple sclerosis patients. Results and caveats for the whole study, not just this receptor: The number of individuals in the TCR sequencing and HLA analysis was recognized as being relatively small.

RNA was extracted with the RNeasy kit and about 0.5 to 1 ug was reverse transcribed using random hexamers. The immunoSEQ multiplex PCR assay, which covers 54 Vbeta and 13 Jbeta segments, was used to amplify TCR beta CDR3 regions. To correct PCR amplification bias, a synthetic template baseline was used for both primer optimization and computational correction. Processing in the source paper ran as follows. Only productive sequences were kept, with reads annotated to V, D and J genes according to IMGT and analyzed in immunoSEQ Analyzer. To calculate clonality, Shannon entropy was normalized by log2 of the number of productive unique sequences and then subtracted from one. Public and private clones were assessed among the 100 most prevalent clones of each patient and control. A clone was defined as Susac-specific if it was absent from the healthy and MS cohorts, from around 960 published viral clones and from other ImmuneACCESS disease sequences. Through fastp at Q25 and MiXCR, TCRdb rebuilt clones from the public reads, retaining in-frame beta chains. Every entry covers one CDR3 protein and lists the most common genes and DNA from its rows. What appears here as the V and J calls and clone size reflects TCRdb's work, not the paper's. A total of fewer than 80,000 distinct CDR3 sequences appear in this sample, over 85% of them only once. Around 0.61% of the sample is taken by the ten largest.

The CDR3 covers 15 residues, taking in both the cysteine and the phenylalanine. Here the CDR3 DNA is all that survives: 45 bases in frame from base 1. According to the germline V gene, CDR1 reads SGHTA and CDR2 reads FQGNSA. V drops 0 bases and J drops 4 bases, leaving 11 bases in between. Sequenced material: CD8+ T cells from PBMCs. The sequence is built from TRBV7-2 and TRBJ2-3; TRBD2 is a possible D gene, resting on 7 matching bases. The sequence derives from a human donor with multiple sclerosis. This receptor carries the CDR3 CASSLAGGPADTQYF. The base sequence is TGTGCCAGCAGCTTAGCGGGGGGGCCCGCAGATACGCAGTATTTT.